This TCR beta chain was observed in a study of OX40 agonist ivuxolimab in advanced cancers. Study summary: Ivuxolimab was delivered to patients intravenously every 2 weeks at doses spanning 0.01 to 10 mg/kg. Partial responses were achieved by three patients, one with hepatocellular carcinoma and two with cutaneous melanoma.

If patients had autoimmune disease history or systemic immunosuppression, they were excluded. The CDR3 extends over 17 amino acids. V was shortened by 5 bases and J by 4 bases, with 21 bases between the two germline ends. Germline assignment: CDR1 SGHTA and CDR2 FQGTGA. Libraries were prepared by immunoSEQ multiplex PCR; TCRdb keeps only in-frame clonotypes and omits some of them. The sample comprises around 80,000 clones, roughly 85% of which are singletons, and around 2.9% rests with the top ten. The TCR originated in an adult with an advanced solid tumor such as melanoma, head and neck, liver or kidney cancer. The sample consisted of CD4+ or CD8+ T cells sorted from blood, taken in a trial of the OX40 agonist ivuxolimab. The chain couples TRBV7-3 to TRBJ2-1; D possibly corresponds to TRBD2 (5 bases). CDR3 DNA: TGTGCCAGCAGCAAGAGGACGGAGGCAGCCGCATACAATGAGCAGTTCTTC. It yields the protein CASSKRTEAAAYNEQFF.